These 21 T cell receptor beta chains originate from one sample sequenced in a study of cytomegalovirus exposure and HLA in healthy donors. The protocol was immunoSEQ multiplex PCR, while the TCRdb copy is restricted to in-frame clones and leaves out a portion. Of about 54,000 clones in the sample, approximately 89% were seen once. Sequencing was done on a sample of PBMCs. The receptors stem from a young woman in good health and CMV-seropositive.

In this sample, this clone turned up once. The chain combines TRBV19 with TRBJ1-1; D may be TRBD1 (5 bases). Trimming removed 6 bases from V and 1 base from J, with 9 bases in between. The CDR3 contains 13 residues. Looked up from germline, CDR1 is LNHDA and CDR2 is SQIVND (reference sequence). This chain's CDR3 is CASREQENTEAFF. The CDR3 region has the DNA TGTGCCAGTAGGGAACAGGAGAACACTGAAGCTTTCTTT.

The CDR3 bases are TGTGCCAGTAGCTTAGAGGCCTATGGCTACACCTTC. Its translation is CASSLEAYGYTF. This sequence joins TRBV19 and TRBJ1-2; D is ambiguous. The V end lost 6 bases, the J end lost 4 bases, and 9 bases lay between the germline ends. The germline gives CDR1 LNHDA, CDR2 SQIVND (reference sequence). The CDR3 consists of 12 residues.

This CDR3 is CASSSARGEIIDEQFF. The CDR3 region has the DNA TGTGCCAGCAGCTCGGCCCGGGGGGAGATTATCGATGAGCAGTTCTTC. V and J are TRBV7-9 and TRBJ2-1; 7 nucleotides align to TRBD2. Germline CDR1 SEHNR, CDR2 FQNEAQ (reference sequence). Trimming at V came to 4 bases and at J to 8 bases, leaving 14 bases not matched to a gene. The CDR3 sequence is 16 residues long.

This clone has just a few counts. J is TRBJ1-4 and V is TRBV19; 9 bases map to TRBD1. The CDR3 totals 15 residues. V was clipped by 5 bases and J by 5 bases; unmatched bases: 6. CDR1 LNHDA and CDR2 SQIVND come from the germline V gene (reference sequence). CDR3 DNA: TGTGCCAGTAGTCCCGCGGGACAGGGAAATGAAAAACTGTTTTTT. It codes for CASSPAGQGNEKLFF.

The chain links TRBV5-1 to TRBJ2-2; D is undetermined. Trimming took off 4 bases at V and 5 bases at J, with 6 bases between the two ends. The CDR3 contains 12 residues. Germline V lookup: CDR1 SGHRS, CDR2 YFSETQ. This chain's CDR3 is CASSASTGELFF. The CDR3 nucleotides are TGCGCCAGCAGCGCTAGTACCGGGGAGCTGTTTTTT.

This chain links TRBV5-6 with TRBJ2-7; 10 bases align to TRBD1. After removal of 2 bases from V and 4 bases from J, the junction contained 9 bases not matched to a gene. The germline V gene encodes CDR1 SGHDT and CDR2 YYEEEE. The CDR3 covers 16 residues. For the CDR3, the DNA is TGTGCCAGCAGCTTATACGTAGGGACAGGGGTTTACGAGCAGTACTTC. It specifies CASSLYVGTGVYEQYF.

This sequence joins TRBV4-1 and TRBJ2-7; 12 nucleotides align to TRBD1. V was clipped by 0 bases and J by 7 bases; unmatched bases: 7. This CDR3 comprises 16 residues. Looked up from germline, CDR1 is MGHRA and CDR2 is YSYEKL. CDR3 DNA: TGCGCCAGCAGCCAAGATACAGGGACAGGGGGCTGGGAGCAGTACTTC. Protein product: CASSQDTGTGGWEQYF.

J is TRBJ1-3 and V is TRBV6-6, with 7 positions matching TRBD1. V shed 6 bases and J 4 bases; nucleotides not matched to a gene: 6. The germline gives CDR1 MNHNY, CDR2 SVGAGI (reference sequence). This CDR3 region has 14 residues. This CDR3 is CASSDRAVGNTIYF. In DNA form, the CDR3 reads TGTGCCAGCAGCGACAGGGCTGTAGGAAACACCATATATTTT.

The V call is TRBV5-5, the J call TRBJ1-4, with D hard to call. This CDR3 is 14 amino acids long. CDR1 and CDR2 (germline): SGHKS, YYEKEE (reference sequence). V gave up 0 bases and J gave up 4 bases, with 7 bases separating them. The CDR3 DNA reads as TGTGCCAGCAGCTTGGATCTCCGTAATGAAAAACTGTTTTTT. Residues: CASSLDLRNEKLFF.

The V gene is TRBV30, the J gene TRBJ1-5; D unresolved. This CDR3 contains 11 residues. V was shortened by 5 bases and J by 4 bases, with 6 bases between the two germline ends. In germline, CDR1 is GTSNPN, CDR2 SVGIG (reference sequence). The CDR3 bases are TGTGCCTGGGGCCAGAATCAGCCCCAGCATTTT. This gives the protein CAWGQNQPQHF. The variable domain in full, completed from reference TRBV30 and TRBJ1-5, reads SQTIHQWPATLVQPVGSPLSLECTVEGTSNPNLYWYRQAAGRGLQLLFYSVGIGQISSEVPQNLSASRPQDRQFILSSKKLLLSDSGFYLCAWGQNQPQHFGDGTRLSIL.

The CDR3 region has the DNA TGTGCCAGCTCGCCGGGAGTCCCTATTTACAATGAGCAGTTCTTC. The encoded protein is CASSPGVPIYNEQFF. This chain uses TRBV18 with TRBJ2-1, with D maybe TRBD2 (6 bases). Germline CDR1 is KGHSH and CDR2 is LQKENI. Deletions cut 6 bases from V and 4 bases from J, with 16 bases between. The CDR3 has 15 residues.

This clone came up a few times. The chain combines TRBV7-9 with TRBJ1-6; TRBD1 agrees at 8 bases. After removal of 4 bases from V and 9 bases from J, the junction contained 11 bases not matched to a gene. The CDR3 is made up of 16 amino acids. CDR1 is SEHNR and CDR2 is FQNEAQ in the germline V gene (reference sequence). CDR3 residues: CASSSQSGTGLSPLHF. The CDR3 bases are TGTGCCAGCAGCTCGCAGTCCGGGACAGGACTTTCACCCCTCCACTTT.

The chain carries TRBV9 and TRBJ2-6, with 8 bases identical to TRBD1. The J segment lost 0 bases and the V segment lost 0 bases, leaving 2 bases of the junction unmatched. The CDR3 length is 17 residues. Germline CDR1 SGDLS, CDR2 YYNGEE. The CDR3, as DNA: TGTGCCAGCAGCGTAGGGACAGGGACCTCTGGGGCCAACGTCCTGACTTTC. This gives the protein CASSVGTGTSGANVLTF.

The chain is built from TRBV30 and TRBJ1-2; D is undetermined. From germline, CDR1 is GTSNPN and CDR2 SVGIG (reference sequence). The CDR3 runs 16 residues. Trimming cost V 0 bases and J 3 bases, with 17 bases left between them. CDR3 in DNA: TGTGCCTGGAGTGTTCCATGGGCAGGCCGAGACTATGGCTACACCTTC. It specifies CAWSVPWAGRDYGYTF.

This chain connects TRBV5-4 to TRBJ1-4; D remains unclear. The V end was cut by 7 bases, the J end by 8 bases, with 21 bases between. Per the germline V gene, CDR1 is SGHNT and CDR2 is YYREEE (reference sequence). The CDR3 contains 15 residues. CDR3 protein: CASSETTRGSEKLFF. The CDR3 nucleotides are TGTGCCAGCTCCGAAACGACGCGCGGTTCCGAAAAACTGTTTTTT.

The chain recombines TRBV6-5 with TRBJ2-5; 10 bases are shared with TRBD2. CDR3 length: 16 residues. Germline V gene data show CDR1 as MNHEY and CDR2 as SVGAGI. Trimming at V came to 4 bases and at J to 5 bases, leaving 10 bases not matched to a gene. The CDR3 DNA reads TGTGCCAGCAGTTCCCTAGCGGGGGTTGGTTCGGAGACCCAGTACTTC. Protein: CASSSLAGVGSETQYF.

This chain joins TRBV19 and TRBJ2-2; D is unclear. CDR1 and CDR2 (germline): LNHDA, SQIVND (reference sequence). The CDR3 is made up of 16 amino acids. V lost 7 bases and J lost 1, with 16 bases in between. The CDR3 sequence is CASNPLWAGNTGELFF. The CDR3 DNA reads as TGTGCCAGTAACCCTCTCTGGGCAGGGAACACCGGGGAGCTGTTTTTT.

This clone came up once. The chain recombines TRBV9 with TRBJ2-5; 11 positions agree with TRBD2. CDR3 length equals 17 residues. CDR1 is SGDLS and CDR2 is YYNGEE in the germline V gene. V trimming: 0 bases; J trimming: 0 bases; junction bases outside the gene matches: 4. The CDR3 sequence is CASSVGSSGGHQETQYF. CDR3 in DNA: TGTGCCAGCAGCGTAGGGTCTAGCGGGGGGCACCAAGAGACCCAGTACTTC.

The table lists this clone with a count of one. The chain employs TRBV15 and TRBJ2-3, with a possible D match to TRBD2 (5 bases). The CDR3 is 15 residues long. In germline, CDR1 is LNHNV, CDR2 YYDKDF (reference sequence). V lost 0 bases, J lost 4 bases, and 11 bases lay in between. CDR3 coding DNA: TGTGCCACCAGCAGAGAAAACCTAGCAGCAGATACGCAGTATTTT. Its protein is CATSRENLAADTQYF.

This clone was counted a single time. The chain links TRBV18 to TRBJ2-7, with 11 bases identical to TRBD1. The CDR3 is made up of 14 amino acids. The V and J ends lost 4 bases and 6 bases, in that order; junction bases with no gene match: 5. Germline V gives CDR1 KGHSH, CDR2 LQKENI. CDR3: CASSQGQGVSEQYF. The CDR3 DNA follows: TGTGCCAGCTCACAGGGACAGGGGGTAAGCGAGCAGTACTTC.

The gene calls are TRBV29-1 and TRBJ1-1; D may be TRBD1 (6 bases). The CDR3 sequence is 13 residues long. CDR1 is SQVTM and CDR2 is ANQGSEA in the germline V gene. V was pared by 7 bases and J by 4 bases, with 16 bases between. The CDR3, as DNA: TGCAGCGGTGGCCCGGGACAAGCCACTGAAGCTTTCTTT. Translation gives CSGGPGQATEAFF.